This T cell receptor beta chain came from a study of blood T cell repertoires in COVID-19. Overall study: Sites across the United States, Italy and Spain contributed samples from acute and convalescent COVID-19.

During active infection, Seattle patients enrolled and were then monitored through disease. Method: immunoSEQ multiplex PCR; TCRdb's copy keeps in-frame clones and lacks some. The data hold under 250,000 clones, with 85% observed a single time. The TCR was taken from an older woman with COVID-19, enrolled during active disease. Sequenced sample: peripheral blood.

The chain's CDR3 is CASSFGTPTYTQYF. The CDR3 DNA reads as TGTGCCAGCAGCTTTGGGACACCGACCTATACGCAGTATTTT. The gene calls are TRBV5-6 and TRBJ2-3; possible D gene TRBD1, 6 bases. The CDR3 consists of 14 residues. V lost 2 bases and J lost 7, with 14 bases in between. Germline assignment: CDR1 SGHDT and CDR2 YYEEEE.